This T cell receptor (beta chain) was sequenced for a study of T-cell reconstitution after alpha-beta-depleted transplantation in children. Unique molecular identifiers were used in preparing the TCRbeta library. TCRdb fed the PCR reads into MiXCR, producing one record per CDR3 protein. The sample has about a million distinct CDR3 sequences; about 31% are singletons. Study-level results: After one year, T-cell counts and TCRbeta diversity mostly came from new T cells. Surviving thymic progenitors and recipient T cells were the source of high TCRbeta diversity at day 60 in some patients.

A note on this clonotype: What it binds is unknown.

CDR1 MGHRA and CDR2 YSYEKL come from the germline V gene. The trim removed 0 bases at V and 0 bases at J, leaving 6 bases unmatched. The CDR3 has 17 residues. The chain uses TRBV4-1 and TRBJ2-5; 8 bases line up with TRBD1. The material was PBMCs, mostly from graft donor cells, obtained 360 days after TCRalphabeta/CD19-depleted stem cell transplant. The sequence came from a boy younger than two who had a stem cell transplant for SCID, so the T cells may come from the graft donor. CDR3 loop: CASSQEPGGSYQETQYF. Written as DNA, the CDR3 is TGCGCCAGCAGCCAAGAACCAGGGGGCTCGTACCAAGAGACCCAGTACTTC.